The 6 T cell receptor beta chains below come from one sample, sequenced in a study of T cell responses to AZD1222 COVID-19 vaccine (dated by TCRdb to about 2021). Read against the paper, the sample's time point label means: baseline before first vaccination. Library generation was performed with the immunoSEQ multiplex PCR assay. Not all clones reach the TCRdb copy of this immuneACCESS table, which keeps in-frame sequences only. Checked studies attribute under half of the gap to unresolved V genes and leave the rest unexplained. This sample gives about 190,000 clones in total; around 92% of them show up just once. The ten most abundant clones make up approximately 1.4% of the sample. Sequenced here: peripheral blood, sampled on day 0 of AZD1222 vaccination. The receptor source for this set is an adult in good health.

The chain employs TRBV15 and TRBJ2-5; D might be TRBD1 (5 bases). This CDR3 region has 16 residues. Germline CDR1 LNHNV, CDR2 YYDKDF (reference sequence). V was trimmed by 0 bases and J by 4 bases, leaving 15 bases between them. As DNA, the CDR3 is TGTGCCACCAGCAGAGATTTGGGGCCCGGTCGAGAGACCCAGTACTTC. Its protein is CATSRDLGPGRETQYF.

This clone was recorded once. The CDR3 DNA reads TGTGCCAGCAGCCGGGGACTTCTCTATGGCTACACCTTC. The encoded protein is CASSRGLLYGYTF. The gene calls are TRBV6-5 and TRBJ1-2; D is possibly TRBD1 (5 bases). The CDR3 is 13 residues long. V was clipped by 6 bases and J by 4 bases, with 12 bases between them. Per the germline V gene, CDR1 is MNHEY and CDR2 is SVGAGI.

The rearrangement uses TRBV19 and TRBJ1-1; TRBD1 is a possible D gene (5 bases). The V gene's germline CDR1 is LNHDA and CDR2 SQIVND (reference sequence). The V end was cut by 6 bases, the J end by 4 bases, with 9 bases between. CDR3 length: 12 amino acids. The CDR3 sequence is CASSRGATEAFF. The CDR3 DNA reads as TGTGCCAGTAGCCGAGGGGCCACTGAAGCTTTCTTT.

The rearrangement joins TRBV7-9 to TRBJ1-1, with 8 bases matching TRBD1. Germline CDR1 SEHNR, CDR2 FQNEAQ (reference sequence). The CDR3 covers 13 residues. With V trimmed by 5 bases and J by 5 bases, 4 bases remained unmatched. The CDR3 nucleotides are TGTGCCAGCAGCCTCTGGACAGGGACTGAAGCTTTCTTT. Residues: CASSLWTGTEAFF.

V is TRBV12-5 and J is TRBJ1-1; unclear D gene. The CDR3 has 11 residues. CDR1 and CDR2 (germline): LGHNT, FRNRAP. V was shortened by 6 bases and J by 1 base, with 3 bases between the two germline ends. The CDR3 protein is CASGENTEAFF. The CDR3 region has the DNA TGTGCTAGTGGGGAGAACACTGAAGCTTTCTTT.

The chain uses TRBV5-8 and TRBJ1-2; no reliable D call. The length of the CDR3 is 15 residues. The V gene's germline CDR1 is SGHTS and CDR2 YDEGEE. Trimming took off 4 bases at V and 4 bases at J, with 17 bases between the two ends. The CDR3 DNA reads TGTGCCAGCAGCCGCGCCGACGACGGTGGCTATGGCTACACCTTC. Translating gives CASSRADDGGYGYTF.